This record looks at one T cell receptor (beta chain) sequence and its context. The antigen is unknown. The sample is drawn from a study of post-analysis software for immune sequencing data. V lost 5 bases, J lost 4 bases, and 8 bases stayed unmatched. The CDR3 has 17 amino acids. CDR1 and CDR2 (germline): SGHTA, FQGTGA. Unique molecular identifiers tagged the TCR beta cDNA libraries. From the PCR reads, TCRdb called clonotypes with MiXCR, one entry per CDR3 protein. The sample includes 650,000 to 850,000 distinct CDR3 sequences, roughly 50% seen only once; the top ten take about 4.8%. Study-wide results and caveats: Five TRBV segments, including TRBV5-6, TRBV5-1 and TRBV20-1, were more frequent in patients than controls. Diversity measured as normalized Chao1 was significantly lower in multiple sclerosis patients than in controls.

This clonotype originated in a girl aged 10 to 17 with multiple sclerosis. This sequence joins TRBV7-3 and TRBJ2-3; 14 nucleotides agree with TRBD2. The sequenced material came from blood. The DNA for the CDR3 is TGTGCCAGCAGCACCTCCGGGACTAGCGGGAGACCAGATACGCAGTATTTT. Residues: CASSTSGTSGRPDTQYF.